A selection of T cell receptor beta chains follows, all from one sample in a study of blood T cell repertoires in COVID-19. The repertoire was sequenced with immunoSEQ multiplex PCR; TCRdb's copy has only in-frame clones and lacks some. The profile shows 250,000 or so clones, under 85% of them singletons. The material sequenced was PBMCs or T cells enriched from blood (not recorded which). The receptors originated from a man between 60 and 75 years old who had recovered from COVID-19. CDR3s include the opening cysteine and the closing phenylalanine or tryptophan. Fields, in order: V gene, clone size, J gene, D gene, CDR3 DNA, CDR3 protein. A D gene is named only where the DNA matches it firmly. Rows may omit the clone size; those that give it use once, few, many or a size class.

V: TRBV19; size: -; J: TRBJ2-2; D: -; DNA: TGTGCCAGTAGTATGGAGGGGACCGGGGAGCTGTTTTTT; CDR3: CASSMEGTGELFF
V: TRBV19; size: -; J: TRBJ1-5; D: -; DNA: TGTGCCAGTAGTATTTCAGGGATTGTAAGTCAGCCCCAGCATTTT; CDR3: CASSISGIVSQPQHF
V: TRBV28; size: -; J: TRBJ1-3; D: -; DNA: TGTGCCAGCAGTATCAGGACACGTCTGACCGGAAACACCATATATTTT; CDR3: CASSIRTRLTGNTIYF
V: TRBV7-6; size: -; J: TRBJ1-4; D: -; DNA: TGTGCCAGCAGCTTTGGGGGGGTTTTCTCTAATGAAAAACTGTTTTTT; CDR3: CASSFGGVFSNEKLFF
V: TRBV19; size: -; J: TRBJ2-3; D: TRBD2; DNA: TGTGCCAGTAGGGGAGGGGATACGCAGTATTTT; CDR3: CASRGGDTQYF
V: TRBV11-1; size: -; J: TRBJ2-1; D: -; DNA: TGTGCCAGCAGCTTCCCGGGTGGGAATGAGCAGTTCTTC; CDR3: CASSFPGGNEQFF
V: TRBV5-5; size: -; J: TRBJ1-1; D: -; DNA: TGTGCCAGCAGCTTGGATCAGGCGAACACTGAAGCTTTCTTT; CDR3: CASSLDQANTEAFF
V: TRBV24-1; size: once; J: TRBJ2-2; D: TRBD1; DNA: TGTGCCACCAGTGAGCCCAATGGACAGGGGAACACCGGGGAGCTGTTTTTT; CDR3: CATSEPNGQGNTGELFF
V: TRBV19; size: -; J: TRBJ2-5; D: TRBD1; DNA: TGTGCCAGTAGTATAGAAAGCAGGGGGCAAGAGACCCAGTACTTC; CDR3: CASSIESRGQETQYF
V: TRBV7-2; size: once; J: TRBJ2-7; D: -; DNA: TGTGCCAGCAGCTTAGGGACATCACCCTACGAGCAGTACTTC; CDR3: CASSLGTSPYEQYF
V: TRBV5-1; size: -; J: TRBJ1-2; D: TRBD1; DNA: TGCGCCAGCAGCTTGTCCGGGACAGGGGGCGATGGCTACACCTTC; CDR3: CASSLSGTGGDGYTF
V: TRBV19; size: once; J: TRBJ1-2; D: -; DNA: TGTGCCAGTACCCTTCACGACAGCCTCAACTATGGCTACACCTTC; CDR3: CASTLHDSLNYGYTF
V: TRBV7-3; size: -; J: TRBJ2-1; D: -; DNA: TGTGCCAGCAGCGTTGCCAGGGCCGGCTCCTACAATGAGCAGTTCTTC; CDR3: CASSVARAGSYNEQFF
V: TRBV6-2/TRBV6-3; size: -; J: TRBJ1-1; D: -; DNA: TGTGCCAGCAGTTTGACAGCGTCTATTGAAGCTTTCTTT; CDR3: CASSLTASIEAFF
V: TRBV6-5; size: -; J: TRBJ2-7; D: TRBD2; DNA: TGTGCCAGCAGTTACCTAGCGGGGGGACTCTACGAGCAGTACTTC; CDR3: CASSYLAGGLYEQYF
V: TRBV19; size: -; J: TRBJ1-1; D: -; DNA: TGTGCCAGTAGACTACAGACTACCTCCACTGAAGCTTTCTTT; CDR3: CASRLQTTSTEAFF
V: TRBV11-2; size: -; J: TRBJ2-3; D: -; DNA: TGTGCCAGCAGCTTAGAAGGGGCAGGAGGCACAGATACGCAGTATTTT; CDR3: CASSLEGAGGTDTQYF
V: TRBV3-1/TRBV3-2; size: once; J: TRBJ2-4; D: -; DNA: TGTGCCAGCAGCCACATAACCACAGGGAACAAAAACATTCAGTACTTC; CDR3: CASSHITTGNKNIQYF
V: TRBV2; size: -; J: TRBJ1-6; D: TRBD1; DNA: TGTGCCAGCGGAAGACAGGGGGCCTCTAATTCACCCCTCCACTTT; CDR3: CASGRQGASNSPLHF
V: TRBV7-9; size: -; J: TRBJ2-7; D: TRBD1; DNA: TGTGCCAGCAGCTCACTTTATCCCCGGGACAGGGGGATCGAGCAGTACTTC; CDR3: CASSSLYPRDRGIEQYF
V: TRBV2; size: -; J: TRBJ1-1; D: -; DNA: TGTGCCAGCAGTGAACGCCGGGAGCAGCTGAACACTGAAGCTTTCTTT; CDR3: CASSERREQLNTEAFF
V: TRBV4-3; size: few; J: TRBJ1-5; D: TRBD1; DNA: TGCGCCAGCAGCCCACAACCCTACGACGGGACAGGGACCACTCTAAATCAGCCCCAGCATTTT; CDR3: CASSPQPYDGTGTTLNQPQHF
V: TRBV2; size: -; J: TRBJ1-1; D: -; DNA: TGTGCCAGCAGTGAGGGAGGGAACACTGAAGCTTTCTTT; CDR3: CASSEGGNTEAFF
V: TRBV21-1; size: once; J: TRBJ1-2; D: -; DNA: TGTGCCAGCAGCTCCCGACAGGGGGAAGGCTACACCTTC; CDR3: CASSSRQGEGYTF
V: TRBV27; size: -; J: TRBJ2-3; D: TRBD1; DNA: TGTGCCAGCACCCCCGGGACAGGGAAGCCCAGCACAGATACGCAGTATTTT; CDR3: CASTPGTGKPSTDTQYF
V: TRBV29-1; size: few; J: TRBJ1-4; D: TRBD1; DNA: TGCAGCGTGGGACAGGGGATTGAAAAACTGTTTTTT; CDR3: CSVGQGIEKLFF
V: TRBV24-1; size: -; J: TRBJ2-2; D: -; DNA: TGTGCCACCAGTGATTTCGGCAGCGCGAACACCGGGGAGCTGTTTTTT; CDR3: CATSDFGSANTGELFF
V: TRBV6-7; size: -; J: TRBJ2-7; D: TRBD2; DNA: TGTGCCAGCAGTTACTCGGGGCGGGAGGGGGCAATCTACGAGCAGTACTTC; CDR3: CASSYSGREGAIYEQYF
V: TRBV19; size: -; J: TRBJ2-1; D: TRBD1; DNA: TGTGCCAGTAGGGGACAGGGCGGCGATGAGCAGTTCTTC; CDR3: CASRGQGGDEQFF